One and the same sample provided the 11 T cell receptor beta chains below, sequenced in a study of graft-versus-host responses after intestinal transplantation. Which antigens these TCRs recognize remains unknown. Sequencing was performed with immunoSEQ multiplex PCR; in TCRdb, only in-frame clones are kept and a portion is missing. The sample records fewer than 95,000 clones, 85% to 95% being singletons. Here the sequenced sample was unstimulated CD8+ T cells sorted from spleen or lymph node cells, taken before intestinal transplant. These TCRs come from a human donor who received an intestinal transplant.

J is TRBJ2-3 and V is TRBV13; 7 bases agree with TRBD2. CDR3 size: 15 residues. The germline V gene has CDR1 PRHDT and CDR2 FYEKMQ (reference sequence). Losses at the gene ends were 2 bases for V and 0 bases for J; bases not matched to a gene: 2. CDR3 residues: CASSLSGTSTDTQYF. For the CDR3, the DNA is TGTGCCAGCAGCTTAAGCGGGACTAGCACAGATACGCAGTATTTT.

V gene TRBV11-2 combines with J gene TRBJ2-3, with 9 nucleotides matching TRBD2. With 1 base clipped from V and 2 bases from J, the junction kept 7 bases outside the gene matches. CDR1 SGHAT and CDR2 FQNNGV come from the germline V gene. This CDR3 comprises 17 residues. The CDR3 spells CASSLAAAGGLTDTQYF. CDR3 bases: TGTGCCAGCAGCTTAGCGGCTGCGGGGGGGCTCACAGATACGCAGTATTTT.

This sequence joins TRBV5-4 and TRBJ2-2; 8 nucleotides line up with TRBD2. The CDR3 sequence is 16 residues long. Germline V gene data show CDR1 as SGHNT and CDR2 as YYREEE (reference sequence). V lost 4 bases and J lost 5; bases outside the gene matches: 10. The CDR3 reads CASSLRPGGPTGELFF. CDR3 nucleotides: TGTGCCAGCAGCCTCCGGCCGGGGGGGCCTACCGGGGAGCTGTTTTTT.

This chain joins TRBV7-9 and TRBJ2-3, with 10 bases fitting TRBD2. Germline V CDR1 and CDR2: SEHNR, FQNEAQ (reference sequence). The CDR3 covers 16 residues. Losses at the gene ends were 3 bases for V and 4 bases for J; bases not matched to a gene: 7. Here the CDR3 reads CASSFSLAGGSDTQYF. DNA for the CDR3: TGTGCCAGCAGCTTTTCGTTAGCGGGGGGATCAGATACGCAGTATTTT.

CDR3 loop: CASSLSTLQETQYF. CDR3 nucleotides: TGTGCCAGCAGTTTAAGTACCCTACAAGAGACCCAGTACTTC. The chain employs TRBV28 and TRBJ2-5; no reliable D call. This CDR3 comprises 14 residues. Germline V gene sequence: CDR1 MDHEN, CDR2 SYDVKM. V was trimmed by 2 bases and J by 2 bases, leaving 9 bases between them. Using reference TRBV28 and TRBJ2-5 for the parts outside the CDR3, the full variable domain is DVKVTQSSRYLVKRTGEKVFLECVQDMDHENMFWYRQDPGLGLRLIYFSYDVKMKEKGDIPEGYSVSREKKERFSLILESASTNQTSMYLCASSLSTLQETQYFGPGTRLLVL.

This chain uses TRBV6-4 with TRBJ1-5; D is unresolved. CDR1 is MRHNA and CDR2 is SNTAGT in the germline V gene. This CDR3 region has 13 residues. V shed 1 base and J shed 6 bases, with 7 bases lying between them. CDR3 in amino acids: CASSDWGGQPQHF. The CDR3 DNA reads TGTGCCAGCAGTGACTGGGGAGGTCAGCCCCAGCATTTT.

This chain connects TRBV11-3 to TRBJ2-7; D gene ambiguous. The CDR3 sequence is 12 residues long. V lost 6 bases to trimming and J lost 1 base, with 7 bases between them. CDR1 is SGHNT, CDR2 YENEEA, per germline. CDR3 nucleotide sequence: TGTGCCAGCAGTTTCAATTCCTACGAGCAGTACTTC. This gives the protein CASSFNSYEQYF.

This rearrangement joins TRBV7-2 to TRBJ2-7; 11 bases line up with TRBD2. The CDR3 is made up of 16 amino acids. Germline trimming cut 5 bases from V and 6 bases from J; bases unmatched to any gene: 12. Germline CDR1 SGHTA, CDR2 FQGNSA. The CDR3: CASSGLAGGQRVEQYF. The CDR3 coding sequence is TGTGCCAGCAGCGGCCTAGCGGGGGGCCAGCGGGTCGAGCAGTACTTC.

In regard to this clone: Different DNA sequences within this sample yield the same CDR3. The chain has TRBV19 and TRBJ2-1; TRBD2 matches at 7 bases. After removal of 1 base from V and 7 bases from J, the junction contained 7 bases not matched to a gene. This CDR3 spans 15 amino acids. Germline assignment: CDR1 LNHDA and CDR2 SQIVND (reference sequence). For the CDR3, the DNA is TGTGCCAGTAGTATAGGACTAGCCGGGGGTAATGAGCAGTTCTTC. Its protein is CASSIGLAGGNEQFF.

The chain recombines TRBV19 with TRBJ2-5, with 8 bases identical to TRBD2. After removal of 7 bases from V and 4 bases from J, the junction contained 8 bases not matched to a gene. The V gene's germline CDR1 is LNHDA and CDR2 SQIVND (reference sequence). CDR3 length: 14 amino acids. CDR3 bases: TGTGCCAGTACCCTCTCCGGGGGGGCAGAGACCCAGTACTTC. Protein: CASTLSGGAETQYF. Supplemented by reference TRBV19 and TRBJ2-5, the full variable domain reads DGGITQSPKYLFRKEGQNVTLSCEQNLNHDAMYWYRQDPGQGLRLIYYSQIVNDFQKGDIAEGYSVSREKKESFPLTVTSAQKNPTAFYLCASTLSGGAETQYFGPGTRLLVL.

Concerning this clone itself: Other DNA sequences in this specimen translate into the identical CDR3. The chain links TRBV5-6 to TRBJ2-5, with a weak D call TRBD1 (5 bases). With 0 bases removed from V and 2 bases from J, the gap between germline ends came to 8 bases. This CDR3 contains 14 residues. The germline V gene has CDR1 SGHDT and CDR2 YYEEEE. CDR3 protein: CASSLEQVQETQYF. The DNA of the CDR3 is TGTGCCAGCAGCTTGGAACAGGTACAAGAGACCCAGTACTTC. Based on the CDR3 plus reference TRBV5-6 and TRBJ2-5, the full variable domain is DAGVTQSPTHLIKTRGQQVTLRCSPKSGHDTVSWYQQALGQGPQFIFQYYEEEERQRGNFPDRFSGHQFPNYSSELNVNALLLGDSALYLCASSLEQVQETQYFGPGTRLLVL.